This T cell receptor beta chain came from a study of blood T cell repertoires in COVID-19. Study as a whole: The cDNA or gDNA used as material had been derived from T cells, B-cell-depleted T cells, or PBMCs.

In its sample, this clone was seen once. Profiled with immunoSEQ multiplex PCR; TCRdb holds only in-frame clones, not every one. The table shows 40,000 to 65,000 clones, with roughly 84% occurring only once. The sequencing input was peripheral blood. This receptor was obtained from a man between 65 and 85 years old with active COVID-19.

For the CDR3, the DNA is TGTGCCAGCAGCCAACCGACAGGGGGCACAGATACGCAGTATTTT. Amino acid sequence: CASSQPTGGTDTQYF. V and J are TRBV7-3 and TRBJ2-3; TRBD1 aligns across 8 bases. This CDR3 comprises 15 residues. The trim removed 5 bases at V and 1 base at J, leaving 5 bases unmatched. Germline V CDR1 and CDR2: SGHTA, FQGTGA.